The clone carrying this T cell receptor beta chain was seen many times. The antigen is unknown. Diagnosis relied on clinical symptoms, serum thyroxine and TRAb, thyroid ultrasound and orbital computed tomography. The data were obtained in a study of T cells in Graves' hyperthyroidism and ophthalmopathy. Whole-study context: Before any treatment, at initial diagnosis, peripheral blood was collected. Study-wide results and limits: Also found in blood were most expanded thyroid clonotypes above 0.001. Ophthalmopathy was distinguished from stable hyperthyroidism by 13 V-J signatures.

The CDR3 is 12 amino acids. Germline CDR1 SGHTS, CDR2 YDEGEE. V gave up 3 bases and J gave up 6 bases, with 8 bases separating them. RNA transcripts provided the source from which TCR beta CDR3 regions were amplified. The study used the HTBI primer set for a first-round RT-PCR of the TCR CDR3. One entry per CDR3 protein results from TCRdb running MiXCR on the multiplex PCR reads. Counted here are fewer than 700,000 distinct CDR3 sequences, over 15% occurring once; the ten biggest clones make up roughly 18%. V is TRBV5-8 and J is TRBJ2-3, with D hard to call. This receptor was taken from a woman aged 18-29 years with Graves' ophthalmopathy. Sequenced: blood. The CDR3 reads CASSSVRDTQYF. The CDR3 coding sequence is TGTGCCAGCAGCTCCGTTCGGGATACGCAGTATTTT.